This passage covers 24 T cell receptor beta chains from one sample sequenced in a study of T cells after yellow fever vaccination. Via MiXCR, TCRdb re-called the 5' RACE reads, giving one row per CDR3 protein. The sample has hundreds of thousands of distinct CDR3 sequences, more than 3% seen once. Sample: PBMCs, taken on the day of the yellow fever booster vaccination. Source of these receptors: a man younger than 30 who received the YFV17D yellow fever vaccine.

This clonotype came up many times. The V call is TRBV7-9, the J call TRBJ1-4; D call uncertain. CDR1 and CDR2 from the germline V gene are SEHNR and FQNEAQ (reference sequence). This CDR3 is built from 16 residues. V was pared by 8 bases and J by 0 bases, with 16 bases between. CDR3 amino acids: CASGIAGSTTNEKLFF. As DNA, the CDR3 is TGTGCCAGCGGGATAGCGGGGAGCACAACTAATGAAAAACTGTTTTTT.

This clonotype was counted between two and nine times. This chain uses TRBV3-1 with TRBJ2-3; 8 bases fit TRBD1. The CDR3 covers 16 residues. J gave up 3 bases and V 3 bases, and 8 bases lay outside the gene matches. Germline V lookup: CDR1 LGHDT, CDR2 YNNKEL (reference sequence). CDR3 bases: TGTGCCAGCAGCCAGCATGAGACAGGGGTGACAGATACGCAGTATTTT. Protein product: CASSQHETGVTDTQYF.

This clonotype has more than one count but fewer than ten. The genes are TRBV20-1 and TRBJ2-7, with D possibly matching TRBD2 (6 bases). Germline lookup yields CDR1 DFQATT and CDR2 SNEGSKA (reference sequence). Trimming removed 3 bases at V and 1 base at J, with 10 bases between. This CDR3 contains 13 residues. In nucleotides, the CDR3 is TGCAGTGCTAGTCGCGGGGCTTCCTACGAGCAGTACTTC. It translates to CSASRGASYEQYF.

This clonotype was picked up many times. The rearrangement links TRBV7-9 to TRBJ2-2; no clear D gene. CDR1 SEHNR and CDR2 FQNEAQ come from the germline V gene (reference sequence). The CDR3 totals 15 residues. V lost 2 bases, J lost 2 bases, and 9 bases lay in between. CDR3 nucleotide sequence: TGTGCCAGCAGCTTAATCAGGAGTAACACCGGGGAGCTGTTTTTT. This codes for CASSLIRSNTGELFF.

This clonotype has a count of ten or more. The V gene is TRBV6-1, the J gene TRBJ2-2, with D perhaps matching TRBD1 (6 bases). Per the germline V gene, CDR1 is MNHNS and CDR2 is SASEGT. Deletions cut 10 bases from V and 3 bases from J, with 18 bases between. The CDR3 covers 15 residues. Here the CDR3 DNA reads TGTGCCACAACCCTCAGGGGCTCGTACACCGGGGAGCTGTTTTTT. As protein: CATTLRGSYTGELFF.

This clonotype was found a few times. The J gene is TRBJ1-5, the V gene TRBV30; D gene ambiguous. The CDR3 contains 14 residues. The V gene's germline CDR1 is GTSNPN and CDR2 SVGIG (reference sequence). Trimming took 1 base from V and 11 from J, leaving 18 bases between them. The CDR3 loop is CAWSEVPTDRAQHF. The CDR3, as DNA: TGTGCCTGGAGTGAGGTTCCTACAGATCGGGCCCAGCATTTT.

This clonotype was picked up many times. The chain joins TRBV7-9 to TRBJ2-2, with no clear D. V lost 7 bases to trimming and J lost 4 bases, with 16 bases between them. The CDR3 covers 15 residues. Germline CDR1 SEHNR, CDR2 FQNEAQ (reference sequence). In nucleotides, the CDR3 is TGTGCCAGCATCCCGAGTAGGCAGGCCACCGGGGAGCTGTTTTTT. Translation gives CASIPSRQATGELFF.

V and J are TRBV6-6 and TRBJ2-7; D is perhaps TRBD2 (5 bases). Trimming left V 0 bases short and J 4 bases short, with 31 bases between. CDR1 is MNHNY, CDR2 SVGAGI, per germline (reference sequence). This CDR3 spans 21 amino acids. The CDR3 bases are TGTGCCAGCAGTTACTCGCCCCCCGGACCGCTAAAAACGACGACGGGGTACGAGCAGTACTTC. Encoded protein: CASSYSPPGPLKTTTGYEQYF.

Only a few counts were recorded for this clonotype. The chain uses TRBV19 and TRBJ1-1; D ambiguous. The length of the CDR3 is 12 residues. The germline V and J ends were trimmed by 4 bases and 4 bases, with 7 bases remaining between them. In germline, CDR1 is LNHDA, CDR2 SQIVND (reference sequence). The CDR3 is CASSTRPTEAFF. CDR3 DNA: TGTGCCAGTAGTACAAGGCCCACTGAAGCTTTCTTT.

This clonotype was observed a few times. V is TRBV24-1 and J is TRBJ1-5; D not certain. Germline CDR1 reads KGHDR; CDR2 reads SFDVKD. V lost 4 bases and J lost 9, with 9 bases in between. The CDR3 loop spans 12 amino acids. This CDR3 is CATSDPWGPQHF. DNA for the CDR3: TGTGCCACCAGTGACCCCTGGGGGCCCCAGCATTTT.

This chain connects TRBV27 to TRBJ2-1, with D perhaps matching TRBD1 or TRBD2 (6 bases each). Germline assignment: CDR1 MNHEY and CDR2 SMNVEV (reference sequence). This CDR3 is built from 16 residues. V lost 3 bases, J lost 0 bases, and 12 bases lay in between. The CDR3 here is CASSLEGGFSYNEQFF. DNA for the CDR3: TGTGCCAGCAGTTTGGAAGGGGGGTTCTCCTACAATGAGCAGTTCTTC.

This clonotype showed up just a few times. CDR3 residues: CASSLMGGGNTEAFF. CDR3 DNA: TGTGCCAGCAGTTTGATGGGGGGGGGGAACACTGAAGCTTTCTTT. The chain has TRBV12-3 or TRBV12-4 and TRBJ1-1, with D possibly matching TRBD1 (5 bases). There are 15 residues in the CDR3. V lost 3 bases and J 1 base, leaving 12 bases between the germline ends.

This clonotype came up many times. CDR3 DNA sequence: TGTGCCAGCAGCACGGGCAACCTCTGGCCCCAGCATTTT. Encoded protein: CASSTGNLWPQHF. The gene calls are TRBV12-3 or TRBV12-4 and TRBJ1-5; D unresolved. This CDR3 is 13 amino acids long. Between the trimmed V and J ends, which lost 6 bases and 9 bases, there was a span of 15 bases.

The rearrangement uses TRBV6-1 and TRBJ1-6; 7 bases are shared with TRBD1. The CDR3 spans 16 residues. Germline-derived CDR1 and CDR2 are MNHNS and SASEGT. The ends lost 5 bases at V and 13 bases at J; junction bases unmatched: 17. Here the CDR3 reads CASSFRRDSTPPPLHF. DNA for the CDR3: TGTGCCAGCAGTTTCCGCCGGGACAGCACCCCTCCGCCCCTCCACTTT.

This clonotype was observed many times. This chain uses TRBV5-1 with TRBJ2-3, with 7 positions matching TRBD1. The CDR3 spans 14 residues. V lost 4 bases, J lost 1 base, and 3 bases stayed unmatched. Per the germline V gene, CDR1 is SGHRS and CDR2 is YFSETQ. The CDR3 DNA sequence: TGCGCCAGCAGCGACCAGGGGGGCACAGATACGCAGTATTTT. Residues: CASSDQGGTDTQYF. Full variable domain (outside the CDR3, taken from reference TRBV5-1 and TRBJ2-3): KAGVTQTPRYLIKTRGQQVTLSCSPISGHRSVSWYQQTPGQGLQFLFEYFSETQRNKGNFPGRFSGRQFSNSRSEMNVSTLELGDSALYLCASSDQGGTDTQYFGPGTRLTVL.

J is TRBJ2-4 and V is TRBV25-1, with 7 bases matching TRBD1. The CDR3 length is 14 residues. Per germline, CDR1 MGHDK and CDR2 SYGVNS. V lost 4 bases and J lost 6; bases outside the gene matches: 6. In DNA, the CDR3 is TGTGCCAGCAGTGGCCTGACAGGGTCAAACATTCAGTACTTC. This sequence encodes CASSGLTGSNIQYF.

The chain links TRBV4-3 to TRBJ2-1, with TRBD2 matching over 10 bases. CDR1 and CDR2 from the germline V gene are LGHNA and YSLEER. Trimming took 0 bases from V and 2 from J; bases not matched to a gene: 7. The length of the CDR3 is 18 residues. The CDR3 sequence is CASSQDLVSGGPYNEQFF. CDR3 DNA sequence: TGCGCCAGCAGCCAAGATTTGGTTAGCGGGGGGCCCTACAATGAGCAGTTCTTC.

This clonotype came up a few times. V and J are TRBV11-3 and TRBJ2-1; D unclear. Germline lookup yields CDR1 SGHNT and CDR2 YENEEA. The CDR3 is 15 residues long. V was clipped by 1 base and J by 3 bases, with 10 bases between them. This chain's CDR3 is CASSLGGGLYNEQFF. In DNA form, the CDR3 reads TGTGCCAGCAGCTTAGGAGGCGGCCTCTACAATGAGCAGTTCTTC.

This clonotype was found many times. The V gene is TRBV7-2, the J gene TRBJ2-7, with 11 positions matching TRBD1. Trimming removed 2 bases from V and 7 bases from J; junction bases left unmatched: 4. The germline CDR1 and CDR2 sequences are SGHTA and FQGNSA. The CDR3 loop spans 14 amino acids. The CDR3 region has the DNA TGTGCCAGCAGCTTAAGGACAGGGGGCGATGAGCAGTACTTC. Translation gives CASSLRTGGDEQYF.

This clonotype occurred many times. The CDR3 nucleotides are TGTGCCAGCAGCTTCCCCACAGAAGTCGATCAGCCCCAGCATTTT. Protein sequence: CASSFPTEVDQPQHF. This chain uses TRBV11-2 with TRBJ1-5; unclear D gene. The germline V gene encodes CDR1 SGHAT and CDR2 FQNNGV. Trimming pared 3 bases from V and 5 bases from J, leaving 14 bases between. This CDR3 is built from 15 residues.

This chain connects TRBV7-2 to TRBJ1-2, with TRBD1 identical over 7 bases. The CDR3 loop spans 15 amino acids. Germline CDR1 SGHTA, CDR2 FQGNSA. V trimming: 5 bases; J trimming: 4 bases; junction bases outside the gene matches: 10. The CDR3 reads CASSSLGTAVYGYTF. The CDR3 coding sequence is TGTGCCAGCAGCAGCCTCGGGACAGCAGTCTATGGCTACACCTTC. The whole variable domain, remainder taken from reference TRBV7-2 and TRBJ1-2, is GAGVSQSPSNKVTEKGKDVELRCDPISGHTALYWYRQSLGQGLEFLIYFQGNSAPDKSGLPSDRFSAERTGGSVSTLTIQRTQQEDSAVYLCASSSLGTAVYGYTFGSGTRLTVV.

This sequence joins TRBV12-3 or TRBV12-4 and TRBJ1-2; 10 nucleotides match TRBD1. V gave up 5 bases and J gave up 6 bases; unmatched junction bases: 9. This CDR3 region has 15 residues. CDR3 nucleotides: TGTGCCAGCAGTACAGACAGGGGGCGAAGGAATGGCTACACCTTC. It codes for CASSTDRGRRNGYTF.

This clonotype showed up just a few times. The chain joins TRBV5-4 to TRBJ1-2; D gene ambiguous. This CDR3 spans 14 amino acids. Between the trimmed V and J ends, which lost 0 bases and 4 bases, there was a span of 10 bases. Germline loops: CDR1 SGHNT, CDR2 YYREEE (reference sequence). The chain's CDR3 is CASSLAASSYGYTF. CDR3 nucleotides: TGTGCCAGCAGCTTGGCCGCGAGTAGCTATGGCTACACCTTC.

This clonotype came up many times. The rearrangement links TRBV5-1 to TRBJ2-3; D remains ambiguous. Germline V CDR1 and CDR2: SGHRS, YFSETQ. Trimming left V 0 bases short and J 4 bases short, with 9 bases between. There are 14 residues in the CDR3. The CDR3 sequence: CASSLDGNPDTQYF. The CDR3 nucleotides read TGCGCCAGCAGCTTGGATGGGAATCCAGATACGCAGTATTTT. The full variable domain, in which reference TRBV5-1 and TRBJ2-3 provide the parts outside the CDR3, is KAGVTQTPRYLIKTRGQQVTLSCSPISGHRSVSWYQQTPGQGLQFLFEYFSETQRNKGNFPGRFSGRQFSNSRSEMNVSTLELGDSALYLCASSLDGNPDTQYFGPGTRLTVL.